This T cell receptor (beta chain) stems from a study of blood T cell repertoires in COVID-19. A remark on this clone: The junction and the germline gene differ at one end; a read error may be behind it.

TCRdb's copy holds only in-frame clones and misses some; the assay was immunoSEQ multiplex PCR. The sample consists of under 200,000 clones, over 80% of them appearing once. The TCR originated in a woman aged 60-75 years with COVID-19, enrolled during active disease. Material: peripheral blood.

Here the CDR3 reads CASSIAGGPPLNTGELFF. CDR3 nucleotide sequence: TGTGCCAGTAGCATAGCGGGAGGGCCCCCATTGAACACCGGGGAGCTGTTTTTT. The chain is built from TRBV19 and TRBJ2-2; 11 positions match TRBD2. The CDR3 is 18 amino acids. Germline loops: CDR1 LNHDA, CDR2 SQIVND (reference sequence).